This T cell receptor beta chain was profiled in a study of regulatory T cells in long-lasting Graves disease. V lost 2 bases and J 0 bases, leaving 8 bases between the germline ends. CDR1 is MDHEN and CDR2 is SYDVKM in the germline V gene. This CDR3 is 15 amino acids long. To make TCR beta libraries, researchers used iRepertoire HTBI primers and Arm-PCR of CDR3 regions. TCRdb processed the multiplex PCR reads anew with MiXCR; each CDR3 protein has one entry. The repertoire includes a few hundred thousand distinct CDR3 sequences, less than 25% of them detected once, and roughly a quarter sits in the top ten. This clonotype was recorded at least ten times. Time point indicated: persistent/refractory GD, antithyroid drugs over 5 years with positive TRAb. Scientists built the TCR library using RNA that was extracted from PBMCs.

The receptor was isolated from a female donor with Graves disease. The chain is built from TRBV28 and TRBJ1-5; D perhaps matches TRBD1 (5 bases). Here the sequenced sample was peripheral blood mononuclear cells (PBMCs), taken when the disease was refractory, from a patient treated with antithyroid drugs. DNA of the CDR3: TGTGCCAGCAGTTTAGACAGTACTAGCAATCAGCCCCAGCATTTT. This sequence encodes CASSLDSTSNQPQHF.